This TCR beta chain was recorded in a study of blood T cell repertoires in COVID-19. In the study overall: From the United States, Italy and Spain came samples of acute and convalescent COVID-19. PBMCs, B-cell-depleted T cells, or T cells were the source of the cDNA or gDNA that made up the material.

As processed by the authors: Amplification with reference gene primers provided the estimates of nucleated cell counts. This table comes from immunoSEQ multiplex PCR, and its TCRdb copy is limited to in-frame clones, with some not included. The V and J calls and clone size are taken from that table; D and trimming were inferred from the DNA. The sample contains hundreds of thousands of clones, about 85% of which appear only once. Trimming left V 0 bases short and J 3 bases short, with 15 bases between. The CDR3 runs 16 residues. Germline loops: CDR1 LNHNV, CDR2 YYDKDF (reference sequence). This clonotype was sampled from a woman aged 45 to 65 who had recovered from COVID-19. The chain has TRBV15 and TRBJ2-7; maybe TRBD1 (6 bases). The material sequenced was peripheral blood. This CDR3 is CATSRDRDTFRYEQYF. The CDR3 region has the DNA TGTGCCACCAGCAGAGACCGGGACACATTCCGCTACGAGCAGTACTTC.